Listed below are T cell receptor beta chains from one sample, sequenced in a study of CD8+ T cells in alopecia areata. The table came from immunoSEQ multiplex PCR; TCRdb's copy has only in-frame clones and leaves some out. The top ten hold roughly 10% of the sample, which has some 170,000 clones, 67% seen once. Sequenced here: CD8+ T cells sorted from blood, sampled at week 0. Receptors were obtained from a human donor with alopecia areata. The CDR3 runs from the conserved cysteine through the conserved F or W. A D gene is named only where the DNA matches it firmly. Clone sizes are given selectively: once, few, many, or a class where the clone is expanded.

cdr3_aa: CASSYPSGANVLTF; cdr3_nt: TGTGCCAGCAGCTATCCTTCTGGGGCCAACGTCCTGACTTTC; d_call: .; j_call: TRBJ2-6; v_call: TRBV5-6; clone_size: .
cdr3_aa: CATSSEGRGNQPQHF; cdr3_nt: TGTGCCACCAGCAGCGAGGGTAGGGGCAATCAGCCCCAGCATTTT; d_call: .; j_call: TRBJ1-5; v_call: TRBV15; clone_size: .
cdr3_aa: CASSPGLGEAYEQYF; cdr3_nt: TGTGCCAGCAGCCCTGGACTGGGGGAAGCCTACGAGCAGTACTTC; d_call: .; j_call: TRBJ2-7; v_call: TRBV5-6; clone_size: .
cdr3_aa: CASSLVREAGETQYF; cdr3_nt: TGTGCCAGCAGTCTGGTCCGGGAGGCGGGGGAGACCCAGTACTTC; d_call: TRBD2; j_call: TRBJ2-5; v_call: TRBV27; clone_size: .
cdr3_aa: CASSLVASRSYEQYF; cdr3_nt: TGTGCCAGCAGTTTAGTAGCGTCGAGATCCTACGAGCAGTACTTC; d_call: .; j_call: TRBJ2-7; v_call: TRBV27; clone_size: .
cdr3_aa: CAWKHLPFDRATYEQYF; cdr3_nt: TGTGCCTGGAAACACCTTCCCTTTGACAGGGCAACCTACGAGCAGTACTTC; d_call: TRBD1; j_call: TRBJ2-7; v_call: TRBV30; clone_size: .
cdr3_aa: CASSQDQQALRGYSNQPQHF; cdr3_nt: TGCGCCAGCAGCCAAGATCAACAGGCGCTCCGAGGGTACAGTAATCAGCCCCAGCATTTT; d_call: .; j_call: TRBJ1-5; v_call: TRBV4-1; clone_size: .
cdr3_aa: CAIVDLTHNEQFF; cdr3_nt: TGTGCCATCGTCGATCTAACCCACAATGAGCAGTTCTTC; d_call: .; j_call: TRBJ2-1; v_call: TRBV10-3; clone_size: many
cdr3_aa: CATTPDLSSYEQYF; cdr3_nt: TGTGCCACCACGCCAGACCTGAGCTCCTACGAGCAGTACTTC; d_call: .; j_call: TRBJ2-7; v_call: TRBV15; clone_size: .
cdr3_aa: CAISEGQGGGKPQHF; cdr3_nt: TGTGCCATCAGTGAGGGCCAGGGCGGGGGAAAGCCCCAGCATTTT; d_call: .; j_call: TRBJ1-5; v_call: TRBV10-3; clone_size: .
cdr3_aa: CASSYLSDAFF; cdr3_nt: TGTGCCAGCAGTTACCTTTCGGACGCTTTCTTT; d_call: .; j_call: TRBJ1-1; v_call: TRBV2; clone_size: .
cdr3_aa: CASSSMTGMNTEAFF; cdr3_nt: TGTGCCAGCAGCTCGATGACAGGGATGAACACTGAAGCTTTCTTT; d_call: TRBD1; j_call: TRBJ1-1; v_call: TRBV5-6; clone_size: few
cdr3_aa: CASSDQEAFF; cdr3_nt: TGTGCCAGCAGCGATCAAGAAGCTTTCTTT; d_call: .; j_call: TRBJ1-1; v_call: TRBV2; clone_size: few
cdr3_aa: CASSSLEGQRFYGYTF; cdr3_nt: TGTGCCAGCAGCTCCCTTGAAGGGCAGAGATTCTATGGCTACACCTTC; d_call: .; j_call: TRBJ1-2; v_call: TRBV7-9; clone_size: .
cdr3_aa: CASTGPYEQYF; cdr3_nt: TGTGCCAGCACCGGACCCTACGAGCAGTACTTC; d_call: .; j_call: TRBJ2-7; v_call: TRBV2; clone_size: .
cdr3_aa: CASSPRTSGGLYEQYF; cdr3_nt: TGTGCCAGCAGCCCTCGGACTAGCGGGGGGCTATACGAGCAGTACTTC; d_call: TRBD2; j_call: TRBJ2-7; v_call: TRBV7-2; clone_size: once
cdr3_aa: CASSSEGSPGTDTQYF; cdr3_nt: TGCGCCAGCAGCTCGGAGGGGAGCCCCGGCACAGATACGCAGTATTTT; d_call: .; j_call: TRBJ2-3; v_call: TRBV5-1; clone_size: .
cdr3_aa: CASLTGVTEAFF; cdr3_nt: TGTGCCAGCCTGACAGGGGTCACTGAAGCTTTCTTT; d_call: TRBD1; j_call: TRBJ1-1; v_call: TRBV2; clone_size: few
cdr3_aa: CASSRENQPQHF; cdr3_nt: TGCGCCAGCAGCCGAGAGAATCAGCCCCAGCATTTT; d_call: .; j_call: TRBJ1-5; v_call: TRBV4-1; clone_size: .
cdr3_aa: CASSPRTSGGYEQYF; cdr3_nt: TGTGCCAGCAGCCCAAGGACTAGCGGGGGTTACGAGCAGTACTTC; d_call: TRBD2; j_call: TRBJ2-7; v_call: TRBV7-9; clone_size: few
cdr3_aa: CASSPTGGRDEQYF; cdr3_nt: TGTGCCAGCAGCCCGACAGGGGGGAGGGACGAGCAGTACTTC; d_call: TRBD1; j_call: TRBJ2-7; v_call: TRBV4-2; clone_size: medium-sized
cdr3_aa: CASSPLAGSQETQYF; cdr3_nt: TGTGCCAGCAGCCCCCTAGCGGGGAGCCAAGAGACCCAGTACTTC; d_call: TRBD2; j_call: TRBJ2-5; v_call: TRBV7-9; clone_size: .
cdr3_aa: CASSLEQGVYEQYF; cdr3_nt: TGTGCCAGCAGCTTAGAACAGGGGGTTTACGAGCAGTACTTC; d_call: TRBD1; j_call: TRBJ2-7; v_call: TRBV7-6; clone_size: .
cdr3_aa: CASSYEKQGNSPLHF; cdr3_nt: TGTGCCAGCAGTTACGAGAAACAGGGGAATTCACCCCTCCACTTT; d_call: TRBD1; j_call: TRBJ1-6; v_call: TRBV6-5; clone_size: .
cdr3_aa: CSVDSRSGEPEAFF; cdr3_nt: TGCAGCGTTGACAGTAGATCCGGGGAACCTGAAGCTTTCTTT; d_call: .; j_call: TRBJ1-1; v_call: TRBV29-1; clone_size: .
cdr3_aa: CASSFQGFANTEAFF; cdr3_nt: TGTGCCAGCAGCTTTCAGGGGTTTGCGAACACTGAAGCTTTCTTT; d_call: .; j_call: TRBJ1-1; v_call: TRBV5-6; clone_size: .
cdr3_aa: CASSLYTMNTEAFF; cdr3_nt: TGTGCCAGCAGCTTGTACACTATGAACACTGAAGCTTTCTTT; d_call: .; j_call: TRBJ1-1; v_call: TRBV5-6; clone_size: few
cdr3_aa: CASDAALGTGELFF; cdr3_nt: TGTGCCAGTGATGCGGCCCTCGGCACCGGGGAGCTGTTTTTT; d_call: .; j_call: TRBJ2-2; v_call: TRBV19; clone_size: few
cdr3_aa: CSVGSAGTRGTEAFF; cdr3_nt: TGCAGCGTTGGTTCGGCCGGGACCCGGGGCACTGAAGCTTTCTTT; d_call: .; j_call: TRBJ1-1; v_call: TRBV29-1; clone_size: .
cdr3_aa: CASSIQGAWSPLHF; cdr3_nt: TGTGCCAGCAGCATACAGGGGGCATGGTCACCCCTCCACTTT; d_call: TRBD1; j_call: TRBJ1-6; v_call: TRBV6-5; clone_size: .
cdr3_aa: CASSLEEGQRYEQYF; cdr3_nt: TGTGCCAGCAGCTTAGAGGAGGGACAGCGCTACGAGCAGTACTTC; d_call: .; j_call: TRBJ2-7; v_call: TRBV13; clone_size: .
cdr3_aa: CASRSGVSTEAFF; cdr3_nt: TGCGCCAGCAGGTCCGGGGTTAGCACTGAAGCTTTCTTT; d_call: .; j_call: TRBJ1-1; v_call: TRBV5-1; clone_size: .
cdr3_aa: CASSDVFGGSPLHF; cdr3_nt: TGTGCCAGCAGTGACGTCTTCGGTGGTTCACCCCTCCACTTT; d_call: .; j_call: TRBJ1-6; v_call: TRBV2; clone_size: .
cdr3_aa: CSVEGTTNYGYTF; cdr3_nt: TGCAGCGTTGAAGGGACAACCAACTATGGCTACACCTTC; d_call: .; j_call: TRBJ1-2; v_call: TRBV29-1; clone_size: .
cdr3_aa: CASSSAGGVDTQYF; cdr3_nt: TGTGCCAGCAGTTCGGCGGGGGGGGTGGATACGCAGTATTTT; d_call: TRBD2; j_call: TRBJ2-3; v_call: TRBV27; clone_size: .
cdr3_aa: CASSTAGTDSYEQYF; cdr3_nt: TGTGCCAGCAGCACGGCCGGGACCGACTCCTACGAGCAGTACTTC; d_call: .; j_call: TRBJ2-7; v_call: TRBV7-9; clone_size: .
cdr3_aa: CASSSRGRLNGYTF; cdr3_nt: TGCGCCAGCAGTAGCAGGGGGCGTCTTAATGGCTACACCTTC; d_call: TRBD1; j_call: TRBJ1-2; v_call: TRBV23-1; clone_size: few
cdr3_aa: CASSLEGLYGYTF; cdr3_nt: TGTGCCAGCAGCTTAGAGGGACTCTATGGCTACACCTTC; d_call: .; j_call: TRBJ1-2; v_call: TRBV7-9; clone_size: .
cdr3_aa: CASSLMDPGQETQYF; cdr3_nt: TGTGCCAGCAGCTTAATGGACCCGGGCCAAGAGACCCAGTACTTC; d_call: .; j_call: TRBJ2-5; v_call: TRBV13; clone_size: .
cdr3_aa: CASSELQGNTEAFF; cdr3_nt: TGTGCCAGCAGTGAACTCCAGGGGAACACTGAAGCTTTCTTT; d_call: .; j_call: TRBJ1-1; v_call: TRBV2; clone_size: .
cdr3_aa: CAWSVLAGKYNEQFF; cdr3_nt: TGTGCCTGGAGTGTACTAGCGGGGAAGTACAATGAGCAGTTCTTC; d_call: TRBD2; j_call: TRBJ2-1; v_call: TRBV30; clone_size: .